The clone carrying this T cell receptor beta chain appeared many times. Its antigen is not known. Germline assignment: CDR1 MDHEN and CDR2 SYDVKM. V was clipped by 4 bases and J by 6 bases; unmatched bases: 6. The CDR3 extends over 15 amino acids. This sample is drawn from a study of T cells in Graves' hyperthyroidism and ophthalmopathy. Study-wide points: The model predicted ophthalmopathy a median 6.5 months before onset.

The source material, RNA transcripts, was used to amplify TCR beta CDR3 regions. In the first-round RT-PCR of the TCR CDR3, the HTBI primer set was used. Each CDR3 protein is one row after TCRdb ran MiXCR on the multiplex PCR reads. The profile shows approximately 380,000 distinct CDR3 sequences, about 14% of them singletons. The TCR was taken from a man aged 45-60 years with Graves' ophthalmopathy. This chain joins TRBV28 and TRBJ2-1, with TRBD1 matching 10 bases. Input material: blood. The CDR3: CASSSGQGGRNEQFF. In nucleotides, the CDR3 is TGTGCCAGCAGTTCCGGACAGGGGGGACGCAATGAGCAGTTCTTC.